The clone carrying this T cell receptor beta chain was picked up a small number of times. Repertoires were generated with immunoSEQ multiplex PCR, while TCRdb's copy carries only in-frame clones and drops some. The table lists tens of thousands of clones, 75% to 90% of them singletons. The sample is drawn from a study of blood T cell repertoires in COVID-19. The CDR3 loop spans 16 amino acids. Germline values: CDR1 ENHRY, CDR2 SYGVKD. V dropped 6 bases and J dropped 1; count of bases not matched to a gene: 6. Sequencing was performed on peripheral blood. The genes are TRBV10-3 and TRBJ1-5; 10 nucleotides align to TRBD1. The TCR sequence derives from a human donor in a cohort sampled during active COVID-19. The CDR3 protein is CAISPGDRGSNQPQHF. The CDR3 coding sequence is TGTGCCATCAGCCCTGGGGACAGGGGAAGCAATCAGCCCCAGCATTTT.